These 4 T cell receptor beta chains were all obtained from the same sample, sequenced in a study of tumor-infiltrating lymphocytes in primary liver carcinoma. From about 490 ng of total RNA, TCR beta-specific cDNA was reverse-transcribed using a constant-region primer. A slightly modified ARM-PCR protocol with three nested multiplex PCR rounds produced these TCR beta libraries. In the first two PCR rounds, TRBV1-TRBV30 forward primers were paired with a C-beta reverse primer, and each round lasted roughly 10 cycles. A single record per CDR3 protein comes from TCRdb applying MiXCR to the multiplex PCR reads. Here the sample spans about 190,000 distinct CDR3 sequences, around four fifths being singletons. It was from around 18-30 mg of unsorted bulk tissue that RNA and DNA were co-extracted. The specimen was tumor tissue from primary liver carcinoma. Every receptor here comes from a man aged 40-55 years with primary liver carcinoma and hepatitis B virus infection.

This clonotype was counted at least ten times. This sequence joins TRBV5-4 and TRBJ2-3; D remains ambiguous. V was trimmed by 0 bases and J by 8 bases, leaving 4 bases between them. Germline loops: CDR1 SGHNT, CDR2 YYREEE (reference sequence). The CDR3 sequence is 11 residues long. The DNA of the CDR3 is TGTGCCAGCAGCTTGGAGGGTACGCAGTATTTT. Translation: CASSLEGTQYF.

Concerning this clonotype itself: With a much larger clone just one base away, this may be a read error. As DNA, the CDR3 is TGTGCCAGCAGTAGAGGGACAGGGAGTAATGAAAAACTGTTTTTT. It encodes CASSRGTGSNEKLFF. This chain connects TRBV28 to TRBJ1-4; TRBD1 aligns across 9 bases. Unmatched junction bases numbered 5, after V lost 5 bases and J lost 4 bases. Germline values: CDR1 MDHEN, CDR2 SYDVKM. The CDR3 contains 15 residues.

Turning to this clonotype: An end of the junction does not agree with germline; a read error may underlie this. The chain links TRBV29-1 to TRBJ2-5, with TRBD2 matching over 9 bases. This CDR3 comprises 12 residues. Per the germline V gene, CDR1 is SQVTM and CDR2 is ANQGSEA. The DNA of the CDR3 is TGCAGCATTGAAATAGCGGGGGAGACCCAGTACTTT. Translation: CSIEIAGETQYF.

The gene calls are TRBV10-2 and TRBJ2-2; weak D call: TRBD2 (5 bases). Germline V gene lookup returns CDR1 WSHSY and CDR2 SAAADI. This CDR3 has 14 residues. Between the trimmed V and J ends, which lost 4 bases and 9 bases, there was a span of 15 bases. The CDR3 loop reads CASSGGRGSWELFF. The CDR3 DNA sequence: TGCGCCAGCAGTGGAGGAAGAGGGAGTTGGGAGCTGTTTTTT.